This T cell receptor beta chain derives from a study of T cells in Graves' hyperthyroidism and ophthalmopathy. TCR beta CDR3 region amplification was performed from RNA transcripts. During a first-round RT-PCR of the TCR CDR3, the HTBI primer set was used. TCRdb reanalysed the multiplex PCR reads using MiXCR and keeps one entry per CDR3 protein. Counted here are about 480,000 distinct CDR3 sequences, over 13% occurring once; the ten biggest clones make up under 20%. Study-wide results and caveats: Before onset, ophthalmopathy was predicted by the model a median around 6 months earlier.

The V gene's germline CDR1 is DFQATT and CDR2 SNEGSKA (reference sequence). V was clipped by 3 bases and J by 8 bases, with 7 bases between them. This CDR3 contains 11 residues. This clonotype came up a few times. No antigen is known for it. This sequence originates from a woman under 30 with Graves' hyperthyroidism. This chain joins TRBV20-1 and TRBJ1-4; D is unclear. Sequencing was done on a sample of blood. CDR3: CSASVMEKLFF. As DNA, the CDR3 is TGCAGTGCTAGCGTCATGGAAAAACTGTTTTTT.